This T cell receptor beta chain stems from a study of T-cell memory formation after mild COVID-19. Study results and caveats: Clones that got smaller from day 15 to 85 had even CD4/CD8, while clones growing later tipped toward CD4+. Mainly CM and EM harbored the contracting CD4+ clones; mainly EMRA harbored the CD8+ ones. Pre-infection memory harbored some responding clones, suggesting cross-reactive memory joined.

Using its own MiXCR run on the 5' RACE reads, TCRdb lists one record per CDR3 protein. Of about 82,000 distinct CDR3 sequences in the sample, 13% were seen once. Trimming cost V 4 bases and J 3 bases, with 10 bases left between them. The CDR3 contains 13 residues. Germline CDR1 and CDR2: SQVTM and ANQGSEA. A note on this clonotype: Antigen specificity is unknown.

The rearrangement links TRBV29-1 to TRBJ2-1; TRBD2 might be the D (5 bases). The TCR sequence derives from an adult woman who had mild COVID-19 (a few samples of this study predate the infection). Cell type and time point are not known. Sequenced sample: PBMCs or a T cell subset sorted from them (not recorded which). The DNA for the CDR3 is TGCAGCGTTGTTACAGCGGACTACAATGAGCAGTTCTTC. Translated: CSVVTADYNEQFF.